The source of this TCR beta chain is a study of CD8 T cells in ankylosing spondylitis. Whole-study results and caveats: There was a TCR beta motif, made of several highly homologous variants, that appeared characteristic of ankylosing spondylitis blood. Clones linked to disease were reported to show significant enrichment in matched ankylosing spondylitis synovial fluid. There were earlier reports of some motif variants in reactive arthritis synovial fluid and blood. Disease-associated clonotypes exhibited CD8+ identity and were relatively infrequent in peripheral blood.

Germline CDR1 MNHEY, CDR2 SVGAGI. This CDR3 comprises 15 residues. Between the trimmed V and J ends, which lost 1 base and 4 bases, there was a span of 14 bases. By quantitative 5'-RACE with molecular barcodes, the TCR beta libraries were made. In TCRdb, the 5' RACE reads were re-called with MiXCR into one record per CDR3 protein. The sample holds fewer than 550,000 distinct CDR3 sequences, approximately 5% seen once. This clonotype was counted ten times or more. What it binds is not known. The chain combines TRBV6-5 with TRBJ2-7; D assignment may be TRBD1 or TRBD2 (7 bases each). The receptor was isolated from a male donor with ankylosing spondylitis. The specimen sequenced was blood, either unsorted or a sorted T cell fraction (not recorded which). The DNA of the CDR3 is TGTGCCAGCAGTTACTTCGCCAGGGGGGGATACGAGCAGTACTTC. Translating gives CASSYFARGGYEQYF.